This T cell receptor beta chain is from a study of metastatic and nonmetastatic thyroid tumors. Overall study context: Thyroid patients, malignant and benign, had repertoires compared across blood and tumor or nodule tissue. Study-wide results and limits: Reports indicated that malignant thyroid tumors showed significantly higher TCR beta diversity than benign nodules did, in blood and tumor.

Ten or more counts support this clone. Its antigen is as yet unknown. Trimming took 4 bases from V and 4 from J; bases not matched to a gene: 4. This CDR3 has 14 amino acids. CDR1 is DFQATT and CDR2 is SNEGSKA in the germline V gene (reference sequence). Methods used by the authors: The distant-metastasis classifier for papillary thyroid cancer was built from CDR3 differences across clinicopathological groups. TCRdb re-clonotyped the PCR reads through MiXCR. None of the V and J calls come from the authors' own analysis; TCRdb made them. The sample lists about 50,000 clones, 3.5% to 5% occurring once. Before thyroid surgery, none of the patients had received any treatment.

Sample: blood. J is TRBJ2-1 and V is TRBV20-1; TRBD2 matches at 10 bases. This clonotype was obtained from a female donor with papillary thyroid cancer or a benign thyroid nodule (not recorded which). Some clones in this sample may be carry-over from other donors' samples. The CDR3, as DNA: TGCAGTGCTAAAAGCGGGAGGGGGTACAATGAGCAGTTCTTC. Its translation is CSAKSGRGYNEQFF.